These 29 T cell receptor beta chains came from one sample sequenced in a study of cytomegalovirus exposure and HLA in healthy donors. Use of 60 Vbeta and 13 Jbeta primers characterized the PCR. This table comes from immunoSEQ multiplex PCR, and its TCRdb copy is limited to in-frame clones, with some not included. The specimen's table records 45,000 to 50,000 clones. Sequences were obtained from PBMCs. These receptors were collected from a male donor in good health and CMV-seronegative.

The chain has TRBV19 and TRBJ1-6, with 7 bases that match TRBD1. The CDR3 covers 16 residues. Germline V gene data show CDR1 as LNHDA and CDR2 as SQIVND (reference sequence). V trimming: 6 bases; J trimming: 4 bases; junction bases outside the gene matches: 9. The CDR3 sequence: CASRPLGTAYNSPLHF. CDR3 bases: TGTGCCAGTAGGCCCCTAGGGACAGCTTATAATTCACCCCTCCACTTT.

The chain joins TRBV30 to TRBJ1-2; 8 positions agree with TRBD1. This CDR3 comprises 13 residues. Germline V gene lookup returns CDR1 GTSNPN and CDR2 SVGIG (reference sequence). V was pared by 0 bases and J by 6 bases, with 3 bases of the junction left unmatched. CDR3 DNA sequence: TGTGCCTGGAGTGTACAGGGGGGGAATGGCTACACCTTC. Its translation: CAWSVQGGNGYTF.

The chain combines TRBV5-1 with TRBJ2-7, with TRBD2 identical over 12 bases. The length of the CDR3 is 15 residues. Trimming cost V 1 base and J 5 bases; bases outside gene matches: 4. CDR1 is SGHRS, CDR2 YFSETQ, per germline. The CDR3 loop reads CASSLTSGGPHEQYF. The DNA of the CDR3 is TGCGCCAGCAGCTTGACTAGCGGGGGGCCCCACGAGCAGTACTTC.

The chain employs TRBV6-4 and TRBJ2-2, with 9 positions matching TRBD1. V lost 6 bases and J lost 5; bases outside the gene matches: 7. In germline, CDR1 is MRHNA, CDR2 SNTAGT. The CDR3 extends over 15 amino acids. This CDR3 is CASSRDRVNTGELFF. CDR3 coding DNA: TGTGCCAGCAGCCGGGACAGGGTGAATACCGGGGAGCTGTTTTTT.

The J gene is TRBJ2-3, the V gene TRBV9; 11 positions agree with TRBD2. V dropped 0 bases and J dropped 6; count of bases not matched to a gene: 3. Looked up from germline, CDR1 is SGDLS and CDR2 is YYNGEE. CDR3 length equals 15 residues. The CDR3 DNA reads TGTGCCAGCAGCGTAGAAACTAGCGGGGGTGATACGCAGTATTTT. Translation gives CASSVETSGGDTQYF.

The CDR3 sequence: CASSPLGSYNSPLHF. The CDR3 coding sequence is TGTGCCAGCTCACCGTTAGGGAGCTATAATTCACCCCTCCACTTT. The chain combines TRBV18 with TRBJ1-6, with D unresolved. The CDR3 covers 15 residues. V lost 3 bases to trimming and J lost 3 bases, with 9 bases between them. The germline V gene encodes CDR1 KGHSH and CDR2 LQKENI.

V is TRBV7-9 and J is TRBJ1-5; D is perhaps TRBD1 (5 bases). V gave up 3 bases and J gave up 7 bases, with 22 bases separating them. The germline V gene encodes CDR1 SEHNR and CDR2 FQNEAQ (reference sequence). The CDR3 contains 17 residues. In nucleotides, the CDR3 is TGTGCCAGCAGCTTTAACAACCTGTGGGGCGCGGAGCAGCCCCAGCATTTT. Protein product: CASSFNNLWGAEQPQHF.

The chain is built from TRBV15 and TRBJ1-4; D may be TRBD1 (5 bases). The CDR3 loop spans 15 amino acids. In germline, CDR1 is LNHNV, CDR2 YYDKDF (reference sequence). V was trimmed by 2 bases and J by 2 bases, leaving 9 bases between them. This chain's CDR3 is CATSRQTETNEKLFF. The CDR3 DNA follows: TGTGCCACCAGCAGACAGACAGAGACTAATGAAAAACTGTTTTTT.

This chain links TRBV5-1 with TRBJ2-2; D is undetermined. V lost 7 bases to trimming and J lost 0 bases, with 10 bases between them. Looked up from germline, CDR1 is SGHRS and CDR2 is YFSETQ. This CDR3 has 14 residues. This chain's CDR3 is CASYTEANTGELFF. The DNA for the CDR3 is TGCGCCAGCTACACCGAGGCGAACACCGGGGAGCTGTTTTTT.

V is TRBV7-2 and J is TRBJ1-4; possible D gene TRBD1, 5 bases. CDR3 length: 15 residues. Germline lookup yields CDR1 SGHTA and CDR2 FQGNSA. The germline V and J ends were trimmed by 5 bases and 7 bases, with 17 bases remaining between them. The CDR3 protein is CASSTRPREGEKLFF. CDR3 in DNA: TGTGCCAGCAGCACTCGCCCCAGGGAAGGTGAAAAACTGTTTTTT.

CDR3 in amino acids: CASTSGQGPSYEQYF. CDR3 sequence (DNA): TGTGCCAGTACCTCCGGACAGGGGCCCTCCTACGAGCAGTACTTC. This chain joins TRBV19 and TRBJ2-7, with TRBD1 matching over 9 bases. Germline CDR1 and CDR2: LNHDA and SQIVND (reference sequence). V trimming: 7 bases; J trimming: 0 bases; junction bases outside the gene matches: 7. The CDR3 length is 15 residues.

Note on this clone: No conserved phenylalanine or tryptophan is present at the end of the CDR3, so a read error is the likely explanation. Because the CDR3's place on the DNA is in doubt, the DNA is left out and the CDR3 is given as listed by TCRdb. This chain joins TRBV27 and TRBJ1-1; the tabulated D call, TRBD1, remains unverified against the DNA. The CDR3 spans 9 amino acids, including both terminal residues. Germline V lookup: CDR1 MNHEY, CDR2 SMNVEV (reference sequence). This CDR3 is CASSDSSTC.

The CDR3 protein is CASLGGHTGELFF. In DNA, the CDR3 is TGTGCCAGTTTAGGGGGTCACACCGGGGAGCTGTTTTTT. The rearrangement uses TRBV6-6 and TRBJ2-2, with D perhaps matching TRBD1 (6 bases). The germline V gene has CDR1 MNHNY and CDR2 SVGAGI (reference sequence). The CDR3 is made up of 13 amino acids. The V end lost 9 bases, the J end lost 3 bases, and 11 bases lay between the germline ends.

The CDR3 sequence is CASSRGYNQPQHF. The CDR3 region has the DNA TGTGCCAGTAGTCGGGGATACAATCAGCCCCAGCATTTT. The V call is TRBV19, the J call TRBJ1-5; D unresolved. Germline CDR1 is LNHDA and CDR2 is SQIVND (reference sequence). The V gene lost 5 bases and the J gene lost 3 bases, with 8 bases spanning the gap. This CDR3 contains 13 residues.

Note on this clone: One end of the junction fails to match germline, which may point to a read error. The CDR3 coding sequence is TGTGCCTGGAGTTCGCAGAATAATTCACCCTTCCACTTT. As protein: CAWSSQNNSPFHF. This chain links TRBV30 with TRBJ1-6; no clear D. The CDR3 is 13 residues long. CDR1 is GTSNPN and CDR2 is SVGIG in the germline V gene (reference sequence).

V usage is TRBV20-1 and J usage is TRBJ1-2; D uncertain. The CDR3 has 11 amino acids. The ends were cut back, 3 bases at V and 2 bases at J, with 4 bases in the middle. The germline V gene encodes CDR1 DFQATT and CDR2 SNEGSKA (reference sequence). The chain's CDR3 is CSARANYGYTF. Written as DNA, the CDR3 is TGCAGTGCTAGGGCCAACTATGGCTACACCTTC.

The CDR3 loop reads CSVGRPRGVTDTQYF. As DNA, the CDR3 is TGCAGCGTTGGGCGGCCCCGAGGAGTCACAGATACGCAGTATTTT. The chain employs TRBV29-1 and TRBJ2-3; D gene ambiguous. V shed 4 bases and J shed 2 bases, with 16 bases lying between them. There are 15 residues in the CDR3. CDR1 SQVTM and CDR2 ANQGSEA come from the germline V gene.

This chain links TRBV28 with TRBJ1-1; 10 bases are shared with TRBD1. The V segment lost 4 bases and the J segment 4 bases; nucleotides outside the gene matches: 3. The CDR3 totals 14 residues. Germline loops: CDR1 MDHEN, CDR2 SYDVKM. The CDR3 sequence is CASSSRTGGTEAFF. The CDR3 DNA reads TGTGCCAGCAGTTCACGGACAGGGGGCACTGAAGCTTTCTTT.

This rearrangement joins TRBV4-2 to TRBJ1-1; D is unresolved. Germline V gene lookup returns CDR1 LGHNA and CDR2 YNFKEQ. V was shortened by 4 bases and J by 1 base, with 10 bases between the two germline ends. The CDR3 extends over 14 amino acids. The CDR3 DNA follows: TGTGCCAGCAGCCGCTGGGGAGCGAACACTGAAGCTTTCTTT. Protein sequence: CASSRWGANTEAFF.

V is TRBV11-2 and J is TRBJ1-4, with unresolved D. CDR1 and CDR2 (germline): SGHAT, FQNNGV. V was cut by 4 bases and J by 4 bases, with 10 bases left in between. CDR3 length equals 14 residues. The CDR3 sequence: CASSSRLFNEKLFF. The DNA for the CDR3 is TGTGCCAGCAGCTCGCGACTGTTTAATGAAAAACTGTTTTTT.

The chain recombines TRBV6-1 with TRBJ1-2; weak D call: TRBD1 (5 bases). Germline loops: CDR1 MNHNS, CDR2 SASEGT. The CDR3 has 14 residues. Between the trimmed V and J ends, which lost 1 base and 7 bases, there was a span of 13 bases. The CDR3 here is CASSEEARGGGYTF. CDR3 coding DNA: TGTGCCAGCAGTGAAGAAGCTAGGGGCGGTGGCTACACCTTC.

The rearrangement links TRBV7-9 to TRBJ1-2, with no clear D. V was cut by 5 bases and J by 5 bases, with 9 bases left in between. The CDR3 has 12 residues. Germline-derived CDR1 and CDR2 are SEHNR and FQNEAQ (reference sequence). The CDR3 nucleotides are TGTGCCAGCAGCCCAGAGGTATATGGCTACACCTTC. Its translation is CASSPEVYGYTF.

CDR3 in amino acids: CASSLEGQGATEAFF. The CDR3 DNA sequence: TGTGCCAGCAGCTTAGAGGGACAGGGGGCAACTGAAGCTTTCTTT. V is TRBV7-2 and J is TRBJ1-1; TRBD1 agrees at 12 bases. This CDR3 comprises 15 residues. Germline CDR1 is SGHTA and CDR2 is FQGNSA. With V trimmed by 1 base and J by 5 bases, 2 bases remained unmatched.

V usage is TRBV30 and J usage is TRBJ2-3; D call uncertain. The V end lost 1 base, the J end lost 2 bases, and 10 bases lay between the germline ends. CDR3 size: 14 residues. Germline CDR1 and CDR2: GTSNPN and SVGIG (reference sequence). The CDR3 nucleotides are TGTGCCTGGAGTGGCACAGTAATCACAGATACGCAGTATTTT. This sequence encodes CAWSGTVITDTQYF.

Remarks on this clone: The same CDR3 is also encoded by other DNA sequences in this sample. This rearrangement joins TRBV7-8 to TRBJ2-7, with D tentatively TRBD1 (5 bases). The V gene's germline CDR1 is SGHVS and CDR2 FQNEAQ. The CDR3 covers 12 residues. The V end was cut by 2 bases, the J end by 3 bases, with 5 bases between. CDR3 DNA: TGTGCCAGCAGCTTAAGGGGCTACGAGCAGTACTTC. It encodes CASSLRGYEQYF.

The chain uses TRBV29-1 and TRBJ1-2; no definite D call. Per germline, CDR1 SQVTM and CDR2 ANQGSEA. The CDR3 extends over 11 amino acids. Trimming removed 7 bases at V and 8 bases at J, with 14 bases between. This chain's CDR3 is CSALTNLGYTF. The CDR3 DNA sequence: TGCAGCGCGCTCACAAATTTGGGCTACACCTTC.

The chain recombines TRBV10-1 with TRBJ1-1; TRBD1 matches at 9 bases. Per germline, CDR1 WNHNN and CDR2 SYGVQD (reference sequence). CDR3 length equals 13 residues. Germline trimming cut 9 bases from V and 1 base from J; bases unmatched to any gene: 3. CDR3 in amino acids: CARRDRENTEAFF. The CDR3 bases are TGCGCCAGAAGGGACAGGGAGAACACTGAAGCTTTCTTT.

The genes are TRBV5-6 and TRBJ1-1, with D unclear. The CDR3 is 16 amino acids. CDR1 and CDR2 from the germline V gene are SGHDT and YYEEEE. Trimming took off 0 bases at V and 1 base at J, with 13 bases between the two ends. CDR3 sequence: CASSLGMGGPNTEAFF. The CDR3 nucleotides read TGTGCCAGCAGCTTGGGGATGGGAGGGCCGAACACTGAAGCTTTCTTT.

The V call is TRBV13, the J call TRBJ1-1, with 9 nucleotides matching TRBD1. The CDR3 sequence is 15 residues long. CDR1 and CDR2 from the germline V gene are PRHDT and FYEKMQ (reference sequence). Germline trimming cut 4 bases from V and 1 base from J; bases unmatched to any gene: 4. The CDR3 sequence is CASSWDRARNTEAFF. CDR3 coding DNA: TGTGCCAGCAGCTGGGACAGGGCGAGGAACACTGAAGCTTTCTTT. The full variable domain, completed using reference TRBV13 and TRBJ1-1, is AAGVIQSPRHLIKEKRETATLKCYPIPRHDTVYWYQQGPGQDPQFLISFYEKMQSDKGSIPDRFSAQQFSDYHSELNMSSLELGDSALYFCASSWDRARNTEAFFGQGTRLTVV.